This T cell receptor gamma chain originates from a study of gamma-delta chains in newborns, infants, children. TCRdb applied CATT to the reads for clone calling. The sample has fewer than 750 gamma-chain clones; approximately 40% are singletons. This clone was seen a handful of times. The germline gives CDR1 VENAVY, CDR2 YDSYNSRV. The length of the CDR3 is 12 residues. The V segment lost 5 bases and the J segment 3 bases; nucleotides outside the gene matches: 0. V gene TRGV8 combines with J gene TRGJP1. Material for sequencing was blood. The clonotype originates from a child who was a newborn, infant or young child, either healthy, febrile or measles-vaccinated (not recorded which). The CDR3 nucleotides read TGTGCCACCTGGGCCACTGGTTGGTTCAAGATATTT. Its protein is CATWATGWFKIF.